These T cell receptor beta chains were read from a single sample in a study of siplizumab effects on memory and regulatory T cells. Assay: immunoSEQ multiplex PCR; the TCRdb copy retains only in-frame clones and omits some. The repertoire has 95,000 to 100,000 clones, 80% to 95% of them found once; the top ten carry about 12%. Sequences were obtained from non-Treg CD4+ T cells sorted from blood. These receptors all come from a human donor in good health. Each CDR3 is given with its conserved first and last residue. A D gene is named only where the DNA matches it firmly. Some rows have no size entry. The others give once, few or many, or a class for an expanded clone.

j_gene | v_gene | abundance | d_gene | CDR3aa | CDR3nt
TRBJ1-5 | TRBV29-1 | NA | NA | CSVRDTFNQPQHF | TGCAGCGTGCGTGACACGTTCAATCAGCCCCAGCATTTT
TRBJ1-1 | TRBV9 | NA | TRBD1 | CASSQTGGRTEAFF | TGTGCCAGCAGCCAGACAGGGGGCAGGACTGAAGCTTTCTTT
TRBJ2-1 | TRBV5-6 | NA | NA | CASSWDNEQFF | TGTGCCAGCAGCTGGGACAATGAGCAGTTCTTC
TRBJ1-1 | TRBV19 | NA | TRBD1 | CASSRGTGRGTEAFF | TGTGCCAGTAGTAGGGGGACAGGGCGCGGCACTGAAGCTTTCTTT
TRBJ1-6 | TRBV28 | NA | NA | CASNGVDSPLHF | TGTGCCAGCAACGGGGTGGATTCACCCCTCCACTTT
TRBJ2-4 | TRBV10-1 | NA | NA | CASSDGDLKNIQYF | TGCGCCAGCAGTGATGGGGATCTCAAAAACATTCAGTACTTC
TRBJ1-2 | TRBV30 | NA | NA | CAWKNYGYTF | TGTGCCTGGAAAAACTATGGCTACACCTTC
TRBJ1-6 | TRBV30 | NA | NA | CAWRVTLRDGSPLHF | TGTGCCTGGAGAGTCACCTTGAGGGACGGTTCACCCCTCCACTTT
TRBJ2-4 | TRBV4-2 | NA | NA | CASSQPSGTLNIQYF | TGTGCCAGCAGCCAGCCTTCCGGGACGCTTAACATTCAGTACTTC
TRBJ2-1 | TRBV7-8 | NA | TRBD2 | CASSLLPSGVSYNEQFF | TGTGCCAGCAGCTTACTGCCTAGCGGGGTCTCCTACAATGAGCAGTTCTTC
TRBJ1-1 | TRBV9 | NA | NA | CASSVQGDTEAFF | TGTGCCAGCAGCGTTCAGGGAGATACTGAAGCTTTCTTT
TRBJ2-7 | TRBV9 | NA | TRBD2 | CASSPGHGGGAYEQYF | TGTGCCAGCAGCCCTGGTCACGGGGGGGGCGCATACGAGCAGTACTTC
TRBJ1-2 | TRBV7-9 | NA | NA | CASSQQGHYGYTF | TGTGCCAGCAGCCAACAGGGACACTATGGCTACACCTTC
TRBJ2-1 | TRBV2 | NA | NA | CASSEVGDSYNEQFF | TGTGCCAGCAGTGAAGTCGGGGACTCCTACAATGAGCAGTTCTTC
TRBJ1-1 | TRBV6-6 | NA | NA | CASLAGPGNTEAFF | TGTGCCAGCTTGGCTGGACCGGGGAACACTGAAGCTTTCTTT
TRBJ2-1 | TRBV5-1 | NA | NA | CASSSGKGSYNEQFF | TGCGCCAGCAGCTCCGGGAAGGGCTCCTACAATGAGCAGTTCTTC
TRBJ1-1 | TRBV19 | NA | TRBD1 | CASSPAGGLRNTEAFF | TGTGCCAGTAGTCCGGCAGGGGGGCTCCGGAACACTGAAGCTTTCTTT
TRBJ2-2 | TRBV7-3 | NA | NA | CASSLNRANTGELFF | TGTGCCAGCAGCTTAAACAGGGCCAACACCGGGGAGCTGTTTTTT
TRBJ1-2 | TRBV11-2 | NA | TRBD1 | CASSLDPGDRGLVRGYTF | TGTGCCAGCAGCTTAGATCCAGGAGACAGGGGGTTAGTTCGTGGCTACACCTTC
TRBJ1-2 | TRBV27 | NA | NA | CASSLGAGKGGVTYGYTF | TGTGCCAGCAGTTTGGGGGCGGGGAAAGGAGGAGTAACCTATGGCTACACCTTC
TRBJ2-3 | TRBV18 | NA | NA | CASSLTDTQYF | TGTGCCAGCTCACTCACAGATACGCAGTATTTT
TRBJ1-2 | TRBV30 | NA | TRBD1 | CAWSPKEGTGAAYGYTF | TGTGCCTGGAGTCCAAAGGAGGGTACAGGGGCTGCCTATGGCTACACCTTC
TRBJ2-7 | TRBV29-1 | NA | TRBD1 | CSVDGTGTYEQYF | TGCAGCGTTGACGGGACAGGGACTTACGAGCAGTACTTC
TRBJ2-1 | TRBV7-9 | NA | NA | CASSPLWNEGLQFF | TGTGCCAGCAGCCCCCTTTGGAATGAGGGCCTGCAGTTCTTC
TRBJ2-2 | TRBV30 | NA | NA | CAWSVRITGELFF | TGTGCCTGGAGTGTACGGATCACCGGGGAGCTGTTTTTT
TRBJ1-2 | TRBV4-1 | NA | TRBD1 | CASSLRDRAGNYGYTF | TGCGCCAGCAGCCTCCGGGACAGGGCCGGGAACTATGGCTACACCTTC
TRBJ2-7 | TRBV5-4 | NA | NA | CASSSIGFSYEQYF | TGTGCCAGCAGCTCCATCGGCTTTTCCTACGAGCAGTACTTC
TRBJ1-5 | TRBV2 | NA | TRBD1 | CASSEARQGGNQPQHF | TGTGCCAGCAGTGAAGCGCGGCAGGGGGGCAATCAGCCCCAGCATTTT
TRBJ1-3 | TRBV5-1 | NA | NA | CASSLVGRFGNTIYF | TGCGCCAGCAGCTTGGTAGGTCGGTTCGGAAACACCATATATTTT
TRBJ1-2 | TRBV30 | NA | NA | CAWSTATSGYTF | TGTGCCTGGAGTACCGCAACCAGTGGCTACACCTTC
TRBJ2-2 | TRBV7-2 | once | NA | CASSLMPPGLRTGELFF | TGTGCCAGCAGCTTAATGCCCCCCGGCCTGCGGACCGGGGAGCTGTTTTTT
TRBJ1-3 | TRBV29-1 | NA | TRBD1 | CSAWTGGVGNTIYF | TGCAGCGCCTGGACAGGGGGCGTTGGAAACACCATATATTTT
TRBJ1-5 | TRBV5-6 | NA | NA | CASSLRRGRLNQPQHF | TGTGCCAGCAGCTTGCGCAGGGGCCGGTTGAATCAGCCCCAGCATTTT
TRBJ2-2 | TRBV5-1 | NA | TRBD2 | CASSLRGLAVLAGELFF | TGCGCCAGCAGCCTGAGGGGACTAGCGGTCCTCGCCGGGGAGCTGTTTTTT
TRBJ2-7 | TRBV2 | NA | NA | CASRARGVAYEQYF | TGTGCCAGCAGGGCCAGGGGAGTGGCCTACGAGCAGTACTTC
TRBJ2-1 | TRBV7-3 | NA | NA | CASSPTIGPNEQFF | TGTGCCAGCAGCCCGACAATAGGCCCCAATGAGCAGTTCTTC
TRBJ1-1 | TRBV19 | few | TRBD1 | CASRQTGANTEAFF | TGTGCCAGTCGACAGACAGGGGCGAACACTGAAGCTTTCTTT
TRBJ2-1 | TRBV5-1 | once | NA | CASSSTATNGYNEQFF | TGCGCCAGCAGCTCTACTGCTACGAACGGCTACAATGAGCAGTTCTTC
TRBJ1-3 | TRBV5-5 | NA | NA | CASSVDSNSGNTIYF | TGTGCCAGCAGCGTAGACAGCAACTCTGGAAACACCATATATTTT
TRBJ2-1 | TRBV5-4 | NA | TRBD2 | CASSLGLVESSYNEQFF | TGTGCCAGCAGCCTTGGACTAGTCGAGAGCTCCTACAATGAGCAGTTCTTC
TRBJ2-2 | TRBV9 | NA | TRBD2 | CASSGSGRGGTGELFF | TGTGCCAGCAGCGGTAGCGGGAGAGGTGGGACCGGGGAGCTGTTTTTT
TRBJ2-1 | TRBV4-1 | NA | TRBD2 | CASSPLAGIQWDEQFF | TGCGCCAGCAGCCCCTTAGCGGGGATACAATGGGATGAGCAGTTCTTC